This T cell receptor (beta chain) is from a study of Ad26.COV2.S vaccination and SARS-CoV-2 variants (TCRdb year 2021). For the wider study: Vaccine-arm donors came from COV1001, a multicentre, randomized, double-blind, placebo-controlled phase I-IIa trial of Ad26.COV2.S in healthy adults. Ad26.COV2.S was administered intramuscularly at 5 x 10^10 or 1 x 10^11 viral particles, either as a single shot or as two shots given 56 days apart. TCRbeta repertoire sequencing was used to assess the specificity and breadth of SARS-CoV-2-reactive T cell receptors after Ad26.COV2.S vaccination. The TCR-sequenced set comprised about 32 samples: some 19 Ad26.COV2.S vaccine recipients, 5 placebo recipients and 8 SARS-CoV-2 convalescent individuals. Participants in the trial were split at random into five groups of five each, receiving low-dose or high-dose Ad26.COV2.S once or twice, or else placebo on both occasions. Investigators remained blinded to trial group allocation during experiments and outcome assessment. Study-wide findings and limitations: Comparable non-spike TCR breadth was observed between vaccine and placebo recipients, consistent with only spike being contained in the vaccine. Compared with placebo recipients, Ad26.COV2.S recipients showed higher spike-specific TCR breadth (P = 0.0014). The study was not powered for comparison of responses between vaccine doses or regimens. According to the authors, total T cell responses may have been underestimated by the TCR breadth and depth analyses. After vaccination, substantial breadth of spike-specific CD8+ and CD4+ T cell responses was reported.

TCRbeta CDR3 regions were sequenced with the immunoSEQ Assay. After extraction, genomic DNA underwent amplification by bias-controlled multiplex PCR, followed by high-throughput sequencing. The published analysis was carried out like this. Collapsing and filtering of sequences were performed to quantify the absolute abundance of each unique TCRbeta CDR3 region. Usable DNA was measured by amplifying reference genes present in all nucleated cells, and TCRbeta template counts were normalized to that usable DNA to estimate T cell fraction. Repertoire TCRs were annotated as SARS-CoV-2-specific when V gene, CDR3 amino acid sequence and J gene were exactly matched to a known reactive TCR set. The reference SARS-CoV-2 TCR set was obtained from MIRA and was filtered for enrichment in COVID-19-positive ImmuneCODE repertoires, whereby public or cross-reactive TCRs were removed. Using the MIRA antigens, annotated TCRs were further analysed by specific ORF or by position within an ORF. Breadth was defined as annotated unique rearrangements over total unique productive rearrangements; depth was the summed frequency of those rearrangements. Two-sided Wilcoxon rank-sum tests were applied when comparing TCR breadth between groups. Imported from immuneACCESS, the table was reduced by TCRdb to in-frame sequences with V and J called. These copies leave out some clones; in studies compared against another copy, an unresolved V gene accounts for under half, and the cause of the remainder is not known. V and J calls and clone size come straight from that table; D and trimming were deduced from the DNA. In all, the sample holds 300,000 to 350,000 clones, and about 87% of those were seen once. Around 6.1% of the sample belongs to the ten largest clones.

Cut back by 0 bases and 4 bases, the V and J ends lie 9 bases apart. The cysteine opens and the phenylalanine closes a CDR3 of 14 amino acids. CDR3 DNA is the only sequence kept; it has 42 bases, read in frame from the first base. CDR1 is given as LNHDA and CDR2 as SQIVND, both from the germline V gene (reference sequence). The sample's treatment or condition label is to be understood as: some 19 received Ad26.COV2.S at low or high dose, single or two shots; several received placebo; per-sample allocation not given. For vaccine and placebo recipients, the sequenced repertoires came from samples collected on day 63 after the first injection. Cohort 1b enrolled roughly 25 adults aged 18-55 years at a single site in Boston, USA, between 29 July and 7 August 2020. Ad26.COV2.S was a replication-incompetent adenovirus type 26 vector expressing a prefusion-stabilized SARS-CoV-2 spike protein from the original Wuhan strain.

In regard to this clone: What antigen it recognizes has not been identified. No base-level quality is on record; no much larger clone is a single base apart.

Rearrangement joined TRBV19 to TRBJ1-2, with the identity of the D gene unclear. The sequencing here drew on peripheral blood, taken in a trial of Ad26.COV2.S vaccine versus placebo. This TCR was recovered from a person aged 18-60 years who received the Ad26.COV2.S COVID-19 vaccine or a placebo. The CDR3 reads CASSIEGGFYGYTF. The base sequence is TGTGCCAGTAGTATAGAGGGCGGATTCTATGGCTACACCTTC.